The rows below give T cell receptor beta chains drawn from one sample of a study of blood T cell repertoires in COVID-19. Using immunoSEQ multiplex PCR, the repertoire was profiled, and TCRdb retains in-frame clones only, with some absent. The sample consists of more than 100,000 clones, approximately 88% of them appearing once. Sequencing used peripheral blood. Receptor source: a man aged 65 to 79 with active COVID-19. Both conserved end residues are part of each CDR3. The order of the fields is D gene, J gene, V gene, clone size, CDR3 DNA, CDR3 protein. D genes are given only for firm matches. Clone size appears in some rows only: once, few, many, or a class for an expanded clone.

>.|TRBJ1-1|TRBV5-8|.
TGTGCCAGCAGCTTCGGTACGAACACTGAAGCTTTCTTT
CASSFGTNTEAFF
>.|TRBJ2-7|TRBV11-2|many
TGTGCCAGCAGCTCGGAGTACGAGCAGTACTTC
CASSSEYEQYF
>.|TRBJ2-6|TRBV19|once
TGTGCCAGCGAGAGTCTAGACGGTGGGGCCAACGTCCTGACTTTC
CASESLDGGANVLTF
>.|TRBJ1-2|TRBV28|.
TGTGCCAGCAGCCCCAGTAGGGTTACAGCGGGTGGCTACACCTTC
CASSPSRVTAGGYTF
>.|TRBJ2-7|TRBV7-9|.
TGTGCCAGCAGCCCTAATTTCGGAGTTGTAGACGAGCAGTACTTC
CASSPNFGVVDEQYF
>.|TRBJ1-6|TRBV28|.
TGTGCCAGCAGGACAGGCTCCTATAATTCACCCCTCCACTTT
CASRTGSYNSPLHF
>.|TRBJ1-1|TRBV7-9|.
TGTGCCAGCAGCTACCAGGGCCCGAACACTGAAGCTTTCTTT
CASSYQGPNTEAFF
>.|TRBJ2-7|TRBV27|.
TGTGCCAGCAGTTACAGGGGGGGGCTCTACGAGCAGTACTTC
CASSYRGGLYEQYF
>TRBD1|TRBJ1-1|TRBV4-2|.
TGTGCCAGCAGCCAGACAGGGGTACCCGAAGCTTTCTTT
CASSQTGVPEAFF
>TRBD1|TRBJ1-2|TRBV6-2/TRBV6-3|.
TGTGCCAGCACCCCGGGACAGAACTATGGCTACACCTTC
CASTPGQNYGYTF
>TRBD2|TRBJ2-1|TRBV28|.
TGTGCCAGCAGTTCCCTTCTTCTGACTAGCGGGAGGGGCAATGAGCAGTTCTTC
CASSSLLLTSGRGNEQFF
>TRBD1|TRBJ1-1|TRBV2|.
TGTGCCAGCAAAATCGGACAGGGGGCATTGAGCACTGAAGCTTTCTTT
CASKIGQGALSTEAFF
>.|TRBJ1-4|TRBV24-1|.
TGTGCCACCAGTGATGGACCCCCCGGGGAGGGCTTTGCAACTAATGAAAAACTGTTTTTT
CATSDGPPGEGFATNEKLFF
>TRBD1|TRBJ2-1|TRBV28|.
TGTGCCAGCAGAAGACAGGGCGGCTCCTACAATGAGCAGTTCTTC
CASRRQGGSYNEQFF
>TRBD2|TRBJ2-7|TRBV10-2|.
TGCGCCAGCAGCTTGACTAGCGGCGCCTACGAGCAGTACTTC
CASSLTSGAYEQYF
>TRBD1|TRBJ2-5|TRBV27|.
TGTGCCAGCAGTCTAAGACAGGGGGCCGAGGGGACCCAGTACTTC
CASSLRQGAEGTQYF
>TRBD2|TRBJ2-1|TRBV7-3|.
TGTGCCAGCAGCCTTGGACTAGCGGACTACAATGAGCAGTTCTTC
CASSLGLADYNEQFF
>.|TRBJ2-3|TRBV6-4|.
TGTGCCAGCAGTGACGGGCTTAATACGCAGTATTTT
CASSDGLNTQYF
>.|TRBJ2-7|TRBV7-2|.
TGTGCCAGCAGCTTAGGGGTTCGGGGTCCTTACGAGCAGTACTTC
CASSLGVRGPYEQYF
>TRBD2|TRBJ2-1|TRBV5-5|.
TGTGCCAGCAGCTTTATACGAAGTAGCGGGAGGCTCAATGAGCAGTTCTTC
CASSFIRSSGRLNEQFF
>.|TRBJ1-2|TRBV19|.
TGTGCCAGTAGTCCCTGGACACAGAACTATGGCTACACCTTC
CASSPWTQNYGYTF
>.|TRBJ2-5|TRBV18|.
TGTGCCAGCTCACCACCTTATGGCAGTGGCCAAGAGACCCAGTACTTC
CASSPPYGSGQETQYF
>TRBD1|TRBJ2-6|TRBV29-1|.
TGCAGCGTTGGGACAGGAGACACTGGGGCCAACGTCCTGACTTTC
CSVGTGDTGANVLTF
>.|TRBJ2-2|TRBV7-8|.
TGTGCCAGCAGCTTGTGGCAGGGCGACACCGGGGAGCTGTTTTTT
CASSLWQGDTGELFF
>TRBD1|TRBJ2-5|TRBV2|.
TGTGCCAGCAGTGGGACAGGACTGTACCAAGAGACCCAGTACTTC
CASSGTGLYQETQYF